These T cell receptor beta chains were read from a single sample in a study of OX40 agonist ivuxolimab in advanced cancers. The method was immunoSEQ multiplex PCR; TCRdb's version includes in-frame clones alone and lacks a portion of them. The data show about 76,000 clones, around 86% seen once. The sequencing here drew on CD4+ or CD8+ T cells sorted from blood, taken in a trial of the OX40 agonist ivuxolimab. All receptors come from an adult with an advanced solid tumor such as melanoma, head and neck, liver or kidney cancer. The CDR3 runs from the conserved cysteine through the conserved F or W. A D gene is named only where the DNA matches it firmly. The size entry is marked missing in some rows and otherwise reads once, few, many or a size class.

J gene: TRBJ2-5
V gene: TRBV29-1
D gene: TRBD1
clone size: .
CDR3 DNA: TGCAGCGTTGAAGATCGGGACAGGGGACAAGAGACCCAGTACTTC
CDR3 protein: CSVEDRDRGQETQYF

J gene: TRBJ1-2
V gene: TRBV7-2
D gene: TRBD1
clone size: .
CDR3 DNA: TGTGCCAGCAGCCTGACAGGGATCGGCTATGGCTACACCTTC
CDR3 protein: CASSLTGIGYGYTF

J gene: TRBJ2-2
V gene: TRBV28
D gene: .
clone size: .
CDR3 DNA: TGTGCCAGCAGTTCTAGTCTGGGGGAGCTGTTTTTT
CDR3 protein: CASSSSLGELFF

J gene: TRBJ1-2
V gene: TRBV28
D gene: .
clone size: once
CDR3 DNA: TGTGCCAGCAGACCGGGGGGTCGTGGCTACACCTTC
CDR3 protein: CASRPGGRGYTF

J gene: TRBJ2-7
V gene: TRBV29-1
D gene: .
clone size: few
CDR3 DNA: TGCAGCACTCTTGGGGGATCATCCTACGAGCAGTACTTC
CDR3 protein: CSTLGGSSYEQYF

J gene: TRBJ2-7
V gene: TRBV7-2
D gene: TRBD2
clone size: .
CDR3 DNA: TGTGCCAGCAGCTTAGCCCCGGGACTAGCGTTCGAGCAGTACTTC
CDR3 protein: CASSLAPGLAFEQYF

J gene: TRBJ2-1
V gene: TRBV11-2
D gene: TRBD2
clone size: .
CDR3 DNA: TGTGCCAGCAGCACCCCCCGGCGGGGGGGTTTCAATGAGCAGTTCTTC
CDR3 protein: CASSTPRRGGFNEQFF

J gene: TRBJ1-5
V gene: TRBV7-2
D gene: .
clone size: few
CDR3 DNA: TGTGCCAGCAGCCTAAGACAGGGCAATCAGCCCCAGCATTTT
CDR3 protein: CASSLRQGNQPQHF

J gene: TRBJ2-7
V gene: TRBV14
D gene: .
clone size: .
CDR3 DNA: TGTGCCAGCAGCCAAGTCTCAGGGGGGTACGAGCAGTACTTC
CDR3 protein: CASSQVSGGYEQYF

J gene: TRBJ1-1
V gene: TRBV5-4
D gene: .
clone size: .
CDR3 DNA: TGTGCCAGCAGCTTGGGGCAGGGTCGGGACACTGAAGCTTTCTTT
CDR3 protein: CASSLGQGRDTEAFF

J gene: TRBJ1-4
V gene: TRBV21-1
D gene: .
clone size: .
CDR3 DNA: TGTGCCAGCAGCAAAAGTCGACGGGGACAAGAATATACCATGGAAGAAAAACTGTTTTTT
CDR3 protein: CASSKSRRGQEYTMEEKLFF

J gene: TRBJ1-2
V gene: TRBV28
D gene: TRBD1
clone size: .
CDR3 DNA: TGTGCCAGCAGTTCCGGGACAGGGGACCTCTATGGCTACACCTTC
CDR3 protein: CASSSGTGDLYGYTF

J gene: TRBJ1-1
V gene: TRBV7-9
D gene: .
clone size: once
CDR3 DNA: TGTGCCAGCACTTGGACAACCACAGGGAACACTGAAGCTTTCTTT
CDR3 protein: CASTWTTTGNTEAFF

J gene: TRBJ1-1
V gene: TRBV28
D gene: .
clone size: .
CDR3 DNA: TGTGCCAGCAGTTTACCAGGGACAACCTATGAAACCACTGAAGCTTTCTTT
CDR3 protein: CASSLPGTTYETTEAFF

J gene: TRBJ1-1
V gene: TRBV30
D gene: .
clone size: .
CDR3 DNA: TGTGTTTGGGGGATGAACACTGAAGCTTTCTTT
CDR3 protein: CVWGMNTEAFF

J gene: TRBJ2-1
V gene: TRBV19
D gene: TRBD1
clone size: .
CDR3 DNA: TGTGCCAGTAGTCCTGGGACAGAGCCCTACAATGAGCAGTTCTTC
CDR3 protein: CASSPGTEPYNEQFF

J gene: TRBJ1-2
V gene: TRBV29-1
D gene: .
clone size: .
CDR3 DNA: TGCAGCGTTGAAGAAGTGGGGGGGGCTGGCTACACCTTC
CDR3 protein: CSVEEVGGAGYTF

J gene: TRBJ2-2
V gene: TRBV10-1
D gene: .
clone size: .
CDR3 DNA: TGCGCCAGCAGTGCCGGTAACACCGGGGAGCTGTTTTTT
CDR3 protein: CASSAGNTGELFF

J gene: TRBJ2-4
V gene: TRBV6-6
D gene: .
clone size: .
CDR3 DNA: TGTGCCAGCAGTTCTGGGGTAGCCAAAAACATTCAGTACTTC
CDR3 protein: CASSSGVAKNIQYF

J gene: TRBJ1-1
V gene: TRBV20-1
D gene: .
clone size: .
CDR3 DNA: TGCAGTGCTAGAGATGGATTTGAAGCTTTCTTT
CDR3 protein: CSARDGFEAFF

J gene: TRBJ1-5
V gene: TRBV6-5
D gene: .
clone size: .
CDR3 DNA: TGTGCCAGCATGAAAACAGGGCTCAGCAATCAGCCCCAGCATTTT
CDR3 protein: CASMKTGLSNQPQHF

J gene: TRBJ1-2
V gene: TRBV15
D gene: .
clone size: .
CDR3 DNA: TGTGCCACCGGGTACCCCGGCAGTGAATATGGCTACACCTTC
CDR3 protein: CATGYPGSEYGYTF

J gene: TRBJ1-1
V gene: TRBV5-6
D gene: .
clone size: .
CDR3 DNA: TGTGCCAGCAGCTTGCTGGCAAGGATGAACACTGAAGCTTTCTTT
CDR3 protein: CASSLLARMNTEAFF

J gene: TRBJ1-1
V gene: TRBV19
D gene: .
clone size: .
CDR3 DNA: TGTGCCAGTAGTATATACCAGATGAACACTGAAGCTTTCTTT
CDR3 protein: CASSIYQMNTEAFF

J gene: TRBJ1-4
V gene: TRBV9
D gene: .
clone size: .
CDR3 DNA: TGTGCCAGCAGCTCAACGGGCGCCGCGACTAATGAAAAACTGTTTTTT
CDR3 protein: CASSSTGAATNEKLFF

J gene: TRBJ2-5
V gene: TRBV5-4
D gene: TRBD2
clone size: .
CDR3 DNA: TGTGCCAGCAGCGCTGGGACTAGCGACGAGACCCAGTACTTC
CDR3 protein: CASSAGTSDETQYF

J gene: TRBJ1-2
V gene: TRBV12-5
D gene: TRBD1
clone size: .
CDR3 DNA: TGTGCTAGTGGTTTGGTACAGGGGGTGGATGGCTACACCTTC
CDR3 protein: CASGLVQGVDGYTF

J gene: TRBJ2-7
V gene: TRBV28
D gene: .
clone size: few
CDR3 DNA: TGTGCCAGCAGTTTTCGGACACCCTACGAGCAGTACTTC
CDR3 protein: CASSFRTPYEQYF

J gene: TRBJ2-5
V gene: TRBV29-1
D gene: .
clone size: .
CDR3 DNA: TGCAGCGTTGCCAGCTTGGGTCTAGGGGGTTACCAAGAGACCCAGTACTTC
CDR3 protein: CSVASLGLGGYQETQYF

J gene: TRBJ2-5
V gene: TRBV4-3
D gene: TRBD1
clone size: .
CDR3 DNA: TGCGCCAGCAGCCTGATGACAGGGATCTGGGAGACCCAGTACTTC
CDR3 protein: CASSLMTGIWETQYF

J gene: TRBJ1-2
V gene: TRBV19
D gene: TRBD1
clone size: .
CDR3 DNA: TGTGCCAGTAGTATAGATCGGGACAGGTTTTATGGCTACACCTTC
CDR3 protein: CASSIDRDRFYGYTF

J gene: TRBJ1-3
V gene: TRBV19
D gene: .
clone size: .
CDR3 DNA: TGTGCCAGTAGTATGGACTCACAATTTGGCACCATATATTTT
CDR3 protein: CASSMDSQFGTIYF

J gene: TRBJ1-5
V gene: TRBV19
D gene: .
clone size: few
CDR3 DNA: TGTGCCGGAGGCTTTAATCAGCCCCAGCATTTT
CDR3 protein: CAGGFNQPQHF

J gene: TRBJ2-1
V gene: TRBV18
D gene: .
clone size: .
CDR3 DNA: TGTGCCAGCTCACGTGTAAGGGTTGACTCCTACAATGAGCAGTTCTTC
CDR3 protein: CASSRVRVDSYNEQFF

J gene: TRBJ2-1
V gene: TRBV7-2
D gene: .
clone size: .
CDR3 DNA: TGTGCCAGCAGCTTAGTGGACCCGCTTATCGATGAGCAGTTCTTC
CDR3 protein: CASSLVDPLIDEQFF

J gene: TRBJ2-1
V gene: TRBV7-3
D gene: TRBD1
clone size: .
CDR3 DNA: TGTGCCAGCAGCAGACAGGGGGATACCTGGTTCTTC
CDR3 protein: CASSRQGDTWFF

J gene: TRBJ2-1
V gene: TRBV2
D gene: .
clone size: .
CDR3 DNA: TGTGCCGTTAAGCAGGGGTCCTACAATGAGCAGTTCTTC
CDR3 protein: CAVKQGSYNEQFF

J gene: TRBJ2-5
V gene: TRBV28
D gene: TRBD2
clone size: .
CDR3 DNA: TGTGCCAGCACTAGCGGGGAAGAGACCCAGTACTTC
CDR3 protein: CASTSGEETQYF

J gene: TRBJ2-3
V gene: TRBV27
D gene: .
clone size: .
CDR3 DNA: TGTGCCAGCAGTTTTTCGGGGAGCACAGATACGCAGTATTTT
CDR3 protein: CASSFSGSTDTQYF

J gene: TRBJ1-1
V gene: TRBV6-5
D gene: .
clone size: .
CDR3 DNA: TGTGCCAGCCGACCAGAGCCTAAGAACACTGAAGCTTTCTTT
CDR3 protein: CASRPEPKNTEAFF

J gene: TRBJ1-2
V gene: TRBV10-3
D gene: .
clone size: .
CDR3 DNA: TGTGCCATCAGTGAACCTCTTGGATTGAGACAGGTTTTTAGTGGCTACACCTTC
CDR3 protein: CAISEPLGLRQVFSGYTF

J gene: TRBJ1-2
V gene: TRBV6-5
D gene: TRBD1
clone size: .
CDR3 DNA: TGTGCCAGCAGTTACACCTCGGACAGGGGGGTTTATGGCTACACCTTC
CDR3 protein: CASSYTSDRGVYGYTF

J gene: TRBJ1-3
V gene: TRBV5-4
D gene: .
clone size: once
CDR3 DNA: TGTGCCAGCAGCTTGGGGGGGGCAGCTGGAAACACCATATATTTT
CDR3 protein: CASSLGGAAGNTIYF

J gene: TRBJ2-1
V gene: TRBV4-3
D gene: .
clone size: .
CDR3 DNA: TGCGCCAGCAGCCAAGAAGGAGGCTCCTACAATGAGCAGTTCTTC
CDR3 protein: CASSQEGGSYNEQFF

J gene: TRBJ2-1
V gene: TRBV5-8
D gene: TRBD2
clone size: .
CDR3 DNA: TGTGCCAGCAGACCTTCTAGCGGGGGGCTCTCCAATGAGCAGTTCTTC
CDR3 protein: CASRPSSGGLSNEQFF

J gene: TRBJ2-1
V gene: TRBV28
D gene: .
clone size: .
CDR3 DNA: TGTGCCAGCAGTTTGAATGAGCAGTTCTTC
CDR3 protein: CASSLNEQFF

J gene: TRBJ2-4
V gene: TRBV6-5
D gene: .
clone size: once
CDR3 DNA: TGTGCCAGCAGTTACTCTACTCGGGTCGGAAACATTCAGTACTTC
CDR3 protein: CASSYSTRVGNIQYF

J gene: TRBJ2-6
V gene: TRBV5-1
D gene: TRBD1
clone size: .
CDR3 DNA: TGCGCCAGCAGCCCCCGGACAGGGGGCCTCGGTGGGGCCAACGTCCTGACTTTC
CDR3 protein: CASSPRTGGLGGANVLTF

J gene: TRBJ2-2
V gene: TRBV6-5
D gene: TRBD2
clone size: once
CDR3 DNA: TGTGCCAGCGGCTCGGGGGGGCAGGGCGGGGAGCTGTTTTTT
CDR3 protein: CASGSGGQGGELFF

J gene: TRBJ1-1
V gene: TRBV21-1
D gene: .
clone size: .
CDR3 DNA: TGTGCCAGCAGCAAAGCCCAAAGTAAACGACAGGGGGCTTACACTGAAGCTTTCTTT
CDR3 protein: CASSKAQSKRQGAYTEAFF